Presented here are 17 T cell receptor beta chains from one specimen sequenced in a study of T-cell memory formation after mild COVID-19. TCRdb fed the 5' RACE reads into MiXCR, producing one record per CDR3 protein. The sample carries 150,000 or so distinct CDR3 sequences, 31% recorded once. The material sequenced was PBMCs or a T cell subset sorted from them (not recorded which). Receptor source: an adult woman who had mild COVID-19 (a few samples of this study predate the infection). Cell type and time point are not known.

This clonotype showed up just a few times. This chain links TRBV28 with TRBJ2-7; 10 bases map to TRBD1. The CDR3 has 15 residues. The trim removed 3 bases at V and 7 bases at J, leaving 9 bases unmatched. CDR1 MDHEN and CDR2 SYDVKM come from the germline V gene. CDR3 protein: CASSFGTGELGEQYF. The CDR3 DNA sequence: TGTGCCAGCAGTTTTGGGACAGGGGAATTAGGAGAGCAGTACTTC.

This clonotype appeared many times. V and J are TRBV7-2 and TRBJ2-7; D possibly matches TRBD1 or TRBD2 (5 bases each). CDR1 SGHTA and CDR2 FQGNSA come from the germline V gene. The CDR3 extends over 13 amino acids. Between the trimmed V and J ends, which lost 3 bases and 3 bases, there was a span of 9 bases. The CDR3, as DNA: TGTGCCAGCAGCTTCGGGGCGCTCTACGAGCAGTACTTC. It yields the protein CASSFGALYEQYF.

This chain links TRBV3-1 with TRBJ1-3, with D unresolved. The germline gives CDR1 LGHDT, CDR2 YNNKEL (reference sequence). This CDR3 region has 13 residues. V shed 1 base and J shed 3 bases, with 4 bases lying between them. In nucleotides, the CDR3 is TGTGCCAGCAGCCAAGGGAGTGGAAACACCATATATTTT. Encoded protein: CASSQGSGNTIYF.

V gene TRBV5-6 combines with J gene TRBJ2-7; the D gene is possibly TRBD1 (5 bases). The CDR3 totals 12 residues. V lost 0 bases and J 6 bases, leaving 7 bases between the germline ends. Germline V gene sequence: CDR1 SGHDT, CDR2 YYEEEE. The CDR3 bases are TGTGCCAGCAGCTTGGCAGGGTTCGAGCAGTACTTC. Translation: CASSLAGFEQYF.

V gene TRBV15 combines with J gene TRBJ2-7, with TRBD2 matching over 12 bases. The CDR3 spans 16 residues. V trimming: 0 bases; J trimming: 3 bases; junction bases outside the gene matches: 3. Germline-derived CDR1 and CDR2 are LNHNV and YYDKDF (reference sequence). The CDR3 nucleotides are TGTGCCACCAGCAGAGAGGCTAGCGGGGGGGGCTACGAGCAGTACTTC. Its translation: CATSREASGGGYEQYF.

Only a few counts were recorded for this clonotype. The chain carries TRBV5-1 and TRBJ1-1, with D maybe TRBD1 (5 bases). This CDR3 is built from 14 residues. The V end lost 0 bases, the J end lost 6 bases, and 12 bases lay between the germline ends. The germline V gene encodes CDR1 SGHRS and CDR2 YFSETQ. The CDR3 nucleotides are TGCGCCAGCAGCTTGGGTAAACAGGTAGCTGAAGCTTTCTTT. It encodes CASSLGKQVAEAFF.

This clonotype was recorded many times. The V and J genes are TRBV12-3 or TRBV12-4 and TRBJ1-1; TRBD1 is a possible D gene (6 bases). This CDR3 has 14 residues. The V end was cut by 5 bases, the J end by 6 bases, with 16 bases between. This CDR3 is CASSRTAQGAEAFF. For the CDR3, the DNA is TGTGCCAGCAGTCGGACAGCTCAAGGGGCTGAAGCTTTCTTT.

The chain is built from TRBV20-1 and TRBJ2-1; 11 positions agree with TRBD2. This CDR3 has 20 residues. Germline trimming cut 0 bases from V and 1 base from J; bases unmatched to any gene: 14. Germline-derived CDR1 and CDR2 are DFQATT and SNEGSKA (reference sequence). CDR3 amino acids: CSARDWRKPTSGKSYNEQFF. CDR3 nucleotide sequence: TGCAGTGCTAGAGATTGGCGTAAACCGACTAGCGGGAAGTCCTACAATGAGCAGTTCTTC.

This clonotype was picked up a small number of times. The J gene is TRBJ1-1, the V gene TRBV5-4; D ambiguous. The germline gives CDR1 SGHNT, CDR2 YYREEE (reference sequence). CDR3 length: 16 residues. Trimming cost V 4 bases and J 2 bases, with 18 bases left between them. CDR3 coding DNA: TGTGCCAGCAGCGCACAAGGAGCCCATGTAAACACTGAAGCTTTCTTT. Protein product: CASSAQGAHVNTEAFF.

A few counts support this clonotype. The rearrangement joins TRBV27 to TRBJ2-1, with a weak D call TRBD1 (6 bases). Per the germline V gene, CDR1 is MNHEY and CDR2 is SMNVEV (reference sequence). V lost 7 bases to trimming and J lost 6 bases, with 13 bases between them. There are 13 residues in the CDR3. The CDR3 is CASNLQGINEQFF. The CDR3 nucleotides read TGTGCCAGCAATCTACAGGGAATCAATGAGCAGTTCTTC.

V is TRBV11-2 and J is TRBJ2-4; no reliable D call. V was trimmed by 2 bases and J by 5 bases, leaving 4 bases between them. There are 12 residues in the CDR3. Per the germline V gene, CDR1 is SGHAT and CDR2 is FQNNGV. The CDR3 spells CASSLQENIQYF. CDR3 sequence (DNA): TGTGCCAGCAGCTTACAGGAAAACATTCAGTACTTC.

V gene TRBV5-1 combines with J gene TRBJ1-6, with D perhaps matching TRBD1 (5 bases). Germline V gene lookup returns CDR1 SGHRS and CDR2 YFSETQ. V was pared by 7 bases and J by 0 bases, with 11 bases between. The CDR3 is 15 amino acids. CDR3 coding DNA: TGCGCCAGCGCGGCAGGGATCTCCTATAATTCACCCCTCCACTTT. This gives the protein CASAAGISYNSPLHF.

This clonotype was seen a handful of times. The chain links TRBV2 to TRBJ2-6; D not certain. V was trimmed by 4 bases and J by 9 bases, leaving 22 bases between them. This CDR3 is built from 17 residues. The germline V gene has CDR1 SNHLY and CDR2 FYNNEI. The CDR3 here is CASSGGVRRPLGNVLTF. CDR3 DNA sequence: TGTGCCAGCAGTGGAGGCGTCAGGCGCCCTCTGGGCAACGTCCTGACTTTC. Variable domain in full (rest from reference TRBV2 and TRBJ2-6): EPEVTQTPSHQVTQMGQEVILRCVPISNHLYFYWYRQILGQKVEFLVSFYNNEISEKSEIFDDQFSVERPDGSNFTLKIRSTKLEDSAMYFCASSGGVRRPLGNVLTFGAGSRLTVL.

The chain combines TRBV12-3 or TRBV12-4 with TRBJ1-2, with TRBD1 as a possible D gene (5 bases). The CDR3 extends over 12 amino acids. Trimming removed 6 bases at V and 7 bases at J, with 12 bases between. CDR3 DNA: TGTGCCAGCAGCCTGGGGGAGGGTGGCTACACCTTC. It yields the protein CASSLGEGGYTF.

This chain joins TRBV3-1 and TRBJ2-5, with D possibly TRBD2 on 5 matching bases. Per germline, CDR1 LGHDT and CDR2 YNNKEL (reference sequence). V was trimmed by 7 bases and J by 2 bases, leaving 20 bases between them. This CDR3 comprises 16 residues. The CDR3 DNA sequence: TGTGCCAGCACGAACCATCGACTATCACCACAAGAGACCCAGTACTTC. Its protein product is CASTNHRLSPQETQYF.

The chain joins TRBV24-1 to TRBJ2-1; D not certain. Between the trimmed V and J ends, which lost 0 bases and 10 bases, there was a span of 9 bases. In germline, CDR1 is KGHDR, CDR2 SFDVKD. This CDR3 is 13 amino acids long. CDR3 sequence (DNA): TGTGCCACCAGTGATTTGGAGTTGGGGGAGCAGTTCTTC. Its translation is CATSDLELGEQFF.

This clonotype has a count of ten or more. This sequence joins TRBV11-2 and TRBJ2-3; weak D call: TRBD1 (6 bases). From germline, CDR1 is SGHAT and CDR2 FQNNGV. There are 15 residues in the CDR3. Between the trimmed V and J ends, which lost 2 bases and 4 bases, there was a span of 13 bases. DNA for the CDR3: TGTGCCAGCAGCTTAATACAGGGTGGTCCAGATACGCAGTATTTT. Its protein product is CASSLIQGGPDTQYF.